A selection of T cell receptor beta chains follows, all from one sample in a study of glioma-infiltrating T cells after dendritic cell vaccination. Using immunoSEQ multiplex PCR, the repertoire was profiled, and TCRdb retains in-frame clones only, with some absent. In the table there are about 64,000 clones, around 86% of which are singletons. The sample here was blood, taken before dendritic cell vaccination. The receptors shown here come from a human donor with glioblastoma. Each CDR3 is given with its conserved first and last residue. D genes are given only for firm matches. Clone size is stated in some rows and not others, as once, few, many or a class when expanded.

D: .
size: .
J: TRBJ1-1
V: TRBV6-6
CDR3: CATYSRGGPNTEAFF
DNA: TGTGCCACCTACTCGCGCGGAGGGCCGAACACTGAAGCTTTCTTT

D: TRBD2
size: .
J: TRBJ2-3
V: TRBV6-6
CDR3: CASRRTSGAQDTQYF
DNA: TGTGCCAGCAGGCGGACTAGCGGGGCACAAGATACGCAGTATTTT

D: .
size: .
J: TRBJ2-7
V: TRBV15
CDR3: CATSRGAGKRFYEQYF
DNA: TGTGCCACCAGCAGAGGGGCGGGTAAGAGGTTTTACGAGCAGTACTTC

D: TRBD2
size: .
J: TRBJ2-3
V: TRBV13
CDR3: CASSLRLAGVVTDTQYF
DNA: TGTGCCAGCAGCCTAAGACTAGCGGGGGTCGTCACAGATACGCAGTATTTT

D: .
size: .
J: TRBJ2-3
V: TRBV13
CDR3: CASSLAGPDTQYF
DNA: TGTGCCAGCAGCCTCGCGGGTCCAGATACGCAGTATTTT

D: .
size: .
J: TRBJ2-3
V: TRBV6-6
CDR3: CASSTNTDTQYF
DNA: TGTGCCAGCAGTACAAACACAGATACGCAGTATTTT

D: .
size: .
J: TRBJ2-2
V: TRBV6-5
CDR3: CASSSDREAGELFF
DNA: TGTGCCAGCAGTTCTGATCGTGAGGCCGGGGAGCTGTTTTTT

D: TRBD2
size: .
J: TRBJ2-7
V: TRBV7-9
CDR3: CASSARLAGGIYEQYF
DNA: TGTGCCAGCAGCGCGAGACTAGCGGGGGGTATCTACGAGCAGTACTTC

D: TRBD2
size: .
J: TRBJ2-3
V: TRBV25-1
CDR3: CASSAVSSGGSDTQYF
DNA: TGTGCCAGCAGTGCCGTTAGTAGCGGGGGATCAGATACGCAGTATTTT

D: .
size: .
J: TRBJ1-1
V: TRBV6-6
CDR3: CASSYSAGAPATEAFF
DNA: TGTGCCAGCAGTTACTCCGCAGGGGCCCCAGCCACTGAAGCTTTCTTT

D: .
size: few
J: TRBJ1-4
V: TRBV5-8
CDR3: CASSLAGFATNEKLFF
DNA: TGTGCCAGCAGCTTGGCAGGGTTTGCAACTAATGAAAAACTGTTTTTT

D: .
size: .
J: TRBJ2-7
V: TRBV7-8
CDR3: CASSRLSDSSSYEQYF
DNA: TGTGCCAGCAGCCGGCTCTCCGACAGTAGCTCCTACGAGCAGTACTTC

D: TRBD2
size: .
J: TRBJ2-1
V: TRBV28
CDR3: CASGTPGRGVDLLDEQFF
DNA: TGTGCCAGCGGAACCCCCGGGCGGGGGGTCGACCTTCTCGATGAGCAGTTCTTC

D: .
size: .
J: TRBJ1-1
V: TRBV11-2
CDR3: CASSQGGMGTEAFF
DNA: TGTGCCAGCAGCCAAGGAGGGATGGGCACTGAAGCTTTCTTT

D: .
size: few
J: TRBJ1-4
V: TRBV4-1
CDR3: CASSQDRVFGATNEKLFF
DNA: TGCGCCAGCAGCCAAGATCGGGTCTTCGGGGCAACTAATGAAAAACTGTTTTTT

D: .
size: .
J: TRBJ2-5
V: TRBV15
CDR3: CATTQGRGVGGETQYF
DNA: TGTGCCACCACCCAGGGGAGGGGGGTAGGCGGAGAGACCCAGTACTTC

D: .
size: .
J: TRBJ2-7
V: TRBV4-2
CDR3: CASSQEDWSYEQYF
DNA: TGTGCCAGCAGCCAAGAAGACTGGTCCTACGAGCAGTACTTC

D: .
size: once
J: TRBJ1-1
V: TRBV20-1
CDR3: CSASEGRAFF
DNA: TGCAGTGCTAGTGAAGGGAGAGCTTTCTTT

D: TRBD1
size: .
J: TRBJ2-7
V: TRBV7-6
CDR3: CASSLGTGLKGYEQYF
DNA: TGTGCCAGCAGCTTAGGGACAGGGCTAAAGGGGTACGAGCAGTACTTC

D: .
size: .
J: TRBJ1-1
V: TRBV5-1
CDR3: CASSLQRRTEAFF
DNA: TGCGCCAGCAGCTTGCAGAGGCGTACTGAAGCTTTCTTT

D: TRBD2
size: once
J: TRBJ2-1
V: TRBV2
CDR3: CASSEGRGEVSNEQFF
DNA: TGTGCCAGCAGTGAGGGGCGGGGGGAGGTTTCCAATGAGCAGTTCTTC

D: TRBD2
size: .
J: TRBJ2-2
V: TRBV28
CDR3: CASSDTSGGAWELFF
DNA: TGTGCCAGCAGTGACACTAGCGGGGGGGCGTGGGAGCTGTTTTTT

D: .
size: once
J: TRBJ2-2
V: TRBV7-9
CDR3: CASSQRAGELFF
DNA: TGTGCCAGCAGCCAGCGGGCCGGGGAGCTGTTTTTT

D: TRBD1
size: once
J: TRBJ2-7
V: TRBV4-1
CDR3: CASSQGQDYEQYF
DNA: TGCGCCAGCAGCCAGGGACAGGACTACGAGCAGTACTTC

D: .
size: .
J: TRBJ1-4
V: TRBV29-1
CDR3: CSVDPGSNEKLFF
DNA: TGCAGCGTTGATCCCGGGAGTAATGAAAAACTGTTTTTT

D: TRBD1
size: .
J: TRBJ1-1
V: TRBV27
CDR3: CASSARQGSTEAFF
DNA: TGTGCCAGCAGTGCCCGACAGGGATCCACTGAAGCTTTCTTT

D: .
size: once
J: TRBJ2-7
V: TRBV18
CDR3: CASSPAVWNF
DNA: TGTGCCAGCTCACCCGCGGTCTGGAACTTC

D: TRBD1
size: .
J: TRBJ2-5
V: TRBV29-1
CDR3: CSVEGGRGQETQYF
DNA: TGCAGCGTTGAAGGAGGCAGGGGGCAAGAGACCCAGTACTTC

D: TRBD2
size: .
J: TRBJ2-3
V: TRBV19
CDR3: CASSTSFGGSTDTQYF
DNA: TGTGCCAGTAGTACCTCTTTCGGGGGGAGCACAGATACGCAGTATTTT

D: TRBD2
size: .
J: TRBJ2-1
V: TRBV6-5
CDR3: CASSYLTSGNYNEQFF
DNA: TGTGCCAGCAGTTACTTGACTAGCGGGAACTACAATGAGCAGTTCTTC

D: .
size: .
J: TRBJ2-3
V: TRBV27
CDR3: CASSLRGAGSTDTQYF
DNA: TGTGCCAGCAGTTTACGCGGCGCGGGGAGCACAGATACGCAGTATTTT

D: TRBD1
size: .
J: TRBJ2-5
V: TRBV19
CDR3: CASSSATGLSETQYF
DNA: TGTGCCAGTAGTTCAGCGACAGGGCTCTCAGAGACCCAGTACTTC

D: TRBD1
size: .
J: TRBJ2-5
V: TRBV6-1
CDR3: CASSDQPPGTGGGETQYF
DNA: TGTGCCAGCAGTGACCAACCCCCCGGGACAGGGGGCGGAGAGACCCAGTACTTC

D: .
size: .
J: TRBJ1-4
V: TRBV28
CDR3: CASFSGNEKLFF
DNA: TGTGCCAGCTTTAGTGGTAATGAAAAACTGTTTTTT

D: TRBD1
size: few
J: TRBJ2-1
V: TRBV7-8
CDR3: CASSFRTGLEEFF
DNA: TGTGCCAGCAGCTTCAGGACAGGCCTCGAGGAGTTCTTC

D: TRBD2
size: .
J: TRBJ2-1
V: TRBV5-1
CDR3: CASNIRTSAYNEQFF
DNA: TGCGCCAGCAATATACGGACTAGCGCTTACAATGAGCAGTTCTTC

D: .
size: .
J: TRBJ2-3
V: TRBV10-1
CDR3: CASRPGTTTDTQYF
DNA: TGCGCCAGCAGACCGGGAACAACCACAGATACGCAGTATTTT

D: .
size: once
J: TRBJ2-5
V: TRBV5-1
CDR3: CASKAAVHLETQYF
DNA: TGCGCCAGCAAGGCAGCGGTCCATTTAGAGACCCAGTACTTC

D: TRBD1
size: few
J: TRBJ1-4
V: TRBV27
CDR3: CASSRWTGGGGDEKLFF
DNA: TGTGCCAGCAGTCGCTGGACAGGGGGCGGAGGGGATGAAAAACTGTTTTTT

D: TRBD2
size: .
J: TRBJ2-3
V: TRBV11-3
CDR3: CASSLGLAGVSDTQYF
DNA: TGTGCCAGCAGCTTGGGACTAGCGGGGGTATCGGATACGCAGTATTTT

D: .
size: .
J: TRBJ1-3
V: TRBV15
CDR3: CATSREGAGNTIYF
DNA: TGTGCCACCAGCAGAGAAGGGGCCGGAAACACCATATATTTT

D: .
size: .
J: TRBJ1-1
V: TRBV18
CDR3: CASSPDMRVGTEAFF
DNA: TGTGCCAGCTCACCCGACATGCGGGTGGGCACTGAAGCTTTCTTT